These 10 T cell receptor beta chains were all obtained from the same sample, sequenced in a study of blood T cells in healthy people across ages. A sample-barcoded 5' primer and a J-beta primer mix were used in a second PCR of about 6 to 11 cycles. TCRdb analysed the 5' RACE reads with MiXCR anew, one entry per CDR3 protein. The sample holds 950,000 to 1,200,000 distinct CDR3 sequences, around two fifths seen once. Source material: blood. These receptors were taken from a man younger than 35 in good health.

The sample holds a few counts of this clonotype. The rearrangement links TRBV3-1 to TRBJ2-1; TRBD2 aligns across 7 bases. Unmatched junction bases numbered 10, after V lost 5 bases and J lost 9 bases. Germline lookup yields CDR1 LGHDT and CDR2 YNNKEL (reference sequence). The CDR3 is 14 amino acids. The CDR3: CASSRVVWEGEQFF. CDR3 coding DNA: TGTGCCAGCAGCAGGGTTGTTTGGGAGGGTGAGCAGTTCTTC.

As for this clonotype: The conserved final phenylalanine or tryptophan is absent from the CDR3, which likely points to a read error. The chain joins TRBV12-3 or TRBV12-4 to TRBJ2-3; a weak D match, TRBD1 (6 bases). The CDR3 consists of 14 residues. V was pared by 6 bases and J by 2 bases, with 12 bases between. The CDR3 loop is CASRTQGYTDTQYL. The DNA for the CDR3 is TGTGCCAGCAGGACACAGGGTTACACAGATACGCAGTATTTG.

This clonotype has only a few counts. The V call is TRBV9, the J call TRBJ1-5; no definite D call. The CDR3 totals 14 residues. Germline CDR1 and CDR2: SGDLS and YYNGEE. V was clipped by 0 bases and J by 5 bases, with 9 bases between them. The CDR3 protein is CASSVGVTDQPQHF. CDR3 sequence (DNA): TGTGCCAGCAGCGTAGGAGTTACTGATCAGCCCCAGCATTTT.

This clonotype was found a few times. V is TRBV20-1 and J is TRBJ2-5; TRBD2 agrees at 7 bases. The CDR3 is 16 residues long. V lost 0 bases, J lost 1 base, and 8 bases stayed unmatched. The germline V gene has CDR1 DFQATT and CDR2 SNEGSKA (reference sequence). CDR3: CSARDSLLASQETQYF. The CDR3 coding sequence is TGCAGTGCTAGAGACTCATTACTAGCGAGCCAAGAGACCCAGTACTTC.

The chain has TRBV5-4 and TRBJ1-1, with D hard to call. CDR1 and CDR2 (germline): SGHNT, YYREEE (reference sequence). This CDR3 has 15 residues. V was shortened by 4 bases and J by 1 base, with 14 bases between the two germline ends. CDR3: CASSGEVRENTEAFF. The CDR3 DNA sequence: TGTGCCAGCAGCGGTGAGGTCAGAGAGAACACTGAAGCTTTCTTT.

This clonotype was seen a few times. The chain has TRBV20-1 and TRBJ1-2; 9 positions match TRBD1. CDR1 and CDR2 (germline): DFQATT, SNEGSKA (reference sequence). Losses at the gene ends were 6 bases for V and 7 bases for J; bases not matched to a gene: 9. The CDR3 runs 13 residues. CDR3 coding DNA: TGCAGTGCGGATGGGACAGGGAGTATTGGCTACACCTTC. Amino acid sequence: CSADGTGSIGYTF.

The chain recombines TRBV20-1 with TRBJ2-1; possibly TRBD1 or TRBD2 for D (6 bases each). V shed 0 bases and J shed 9 bases, with 15 bases lying between them. Germline V gene data show CDR1 as DFQATT and CDR2 as SNEGSKA (reference sequence). This CDR3 has 14 amino acids. The chain's CDR3 is CSAREGGPSSEQFF. CDR3 DNA sequence: TGCAGTGCTAGAGAGGGGGGCCCTTCTAGTGAGCAGTTCTTC.

This CDR3 is CSARVTGGDPEAFF. In DNA form, the CDR3 reads TGCAGTGCTAGAGTAACAGGGGGCGATCCTGAAGCTTTCTTT. The chain employs TRBV20-1 and TRBJ1-1, with 9 bases matching TRBD1. V was clipped by 1 base and J by 6 bases; unmatched bases: 6. Germline loops: CDR1 DFQATT, CDR2 SNEGSKA (reference sequence). The CDR3 totals 14 residues.

This clonotype turned up a few times. This chain's CDR3 is CASSQGLGQVYEQYF. The DNA of the CDR3 is TGCGCCAGCAGCCAAGGACTAGGGCAAGTCTACGAGCAGTACTTC. This chain links TRBV4-3 with TRBJ2-7, with a tentative D call TRBD2 (6 bases). The CDR3 is 15 residues long. Trimming removed 1 base at V and 3 bases at J, with 13 bases between. The germline CDR1 and CDR2 sequences are LGHNA and YSLEER.

The J gene is TRBJ1-4, the V gene TRBV4-2; tentative D call: TRBD1 (6 bases). Per the germline V gene, CDR1 is LGHNA and CDR2 is YNFKEQ. CDR3 length equals 19 residues. Between the trimmed V and J ends, which lost 0 bases and 4 bases, there was a span of 21 bases. This chain's CDR3 is CASSQEITGFVVGNEKLFF. The CDR3 DNA is TGTGCCAGCAGCCAAGAGATAACAGGGTTTGTGGTTGGTAATGAAAAACTGTTTTTT.